The next 14 T cell receptor beta chains were all read from a single sample in a study of shared clonotypes between healthy human individuals. Only in-frame clones appear in the TCRdb table, and some are missing; sequencing was by immunoSEQ multiplex PCR. This table holds about 2.3 million clones, 80% to 95% found once. Sequencing used naive CD4+ T cells from PBMCs. Documented subset: CD45RA+ positively selected. The source of these receptors is a man between 18 and 35 years old in good health. Some clones in this sample may be carry-over from other donors' samples.

The chain joins TRBV19 to TRBJ1-5; 7 nucleotides align to TRBD1. Per germline, CDR1 LNHDA and CDR2 SQIVND (reference sequence). Trimming removed 11 bases from V and 5 bases from J; junction bases left unmatched: 12. CDR3 length: 14 amino acids. The CDR3 reads CASRGQGRYQPQHF. In DNA form, the CDR3 reads TGTGCCTCTAGGGGGCAGGGGCGTTATCAGCCCCAGCATTTT.

The chain is built from TRBV4-3 and TRBJ2-3, with 7 bases aligning to TRBD2. Germline V gives CDR1 LGHNA, CDR2 YSLEER. Trimming took 0 bases from V and 0 from J; bases not matched to a gene: 3. This CDR3 comprises 16 residues. The CDR3 here is CASSQDAAGSTDTQYF. The DNA of the CDR3 is TGCGCCAGCAGCCAAGATGCAGCGGGAAGCACAGATACGCAGTATTTT.

Details on this clone: This sample includes further DNA sequences coding for the same CDR3. This chain joins TRBV6-5 and TRBJ1-2; 8 bases align to TRBD1. Per germline, CDR1 MNHEY and CDR2 SVGAGI. V lost 3 bases, J lost 4 bases, and 7 bases stayed unmatched. This CDR3 region has 15 residues. The CDR3 sequence is CASSYSGTGIYGYTF. As DNA, the CDR3 is TGTGCCAGCAGTTATTCCGGGACAGGAATCTATGGCTACACCTTC.

The rearrangement joins TRBV5-1 to TRBJ1-3, with TRBD1 matching over 7 bases. The CDR3 is made up of 17 amino acids. Looked up from germline, CDR1 is SGHRS and CDR2 is YFSETQ. V was clipped by 4 bases and J by 0 bases; unmatched bases: 10. The chain's CDR3 is CASSERTGPSSGNTIYF. CDR3 coding DNA: TGCGCCAGCAGCGAACGGACAGGTCCTAGCTCTGGAAACACCATATATTTT.

This clone was detected a few times. This chain joins TRBV10-3 and TRBJ1-4, with a weak D call TRBD1 (6 bases). The V gene lost 3 bases and the J gene lost 10 bases, with 21 bases spanning the gap. This CDR3 is 16 amino acids long. CDR1 and CDR2 from the germline V gene are ENHRY and SYGVKD. CDR3 amino acids: CAISDRGGGGDVKLFF. In DNA, the CDR3 is TGTGCCATCAGTGATAGAGGAGGGGGAGGGGACGTAAAACTGTTTTTT.

This chain uses TRBV4-3 with TRBJ1-3; D not certain. The V gene lost 0 bases and the J gene lost 0 bases, with 9 bases spanning the gap. Germline V gives CDR1 LGHNA, CDR2 YSLEER. This CDR3 contains 16 residues. The CDR3 coding sequence is TGCGCCAGCAGCCAAGATGGAGGGAGCTCTGGAAACACCATATATTTT. It specifies CASSQDGGSSGNTIYF.

The chain is built from TRBV6-5 and TRBJ2-7; D not resolved. In germline, CDR1 is MNHEY, CDR2 SVGAGI. The CDR3 contains 14 residues. Trimming took off 0 bases at V and 0 bases at J, with 6 bases between the two ends. The CDR3 DNA reads as TGTGCCAGCAGTTACTCGGGATACTCCTACGAGCAGTACTTC. Amino acid sequence: CASSYSGYSYEQYF.

The genes are TRBV6-5 and TRBJ2-3; 9 bases align to TRBD2. The trim removed 8 bases at V and 2 bases at J, leaving 5 bases unmatched. In germline, CDR1 is MNHEY, CDR2 SVGAGI. The CDR3 has 14 residues. The CDR3 loop reads CASRPSGNTDTQYF. For the CDR3, the DNA is TGTGCCAGCCGGCCTAGCGGGAACACAGATACGCAGTATTTT.

The DNA of the CDR3 is TGTGCCAGCAGTTTAAAAAGAACCTACGAGCAGTACTTC. Its protein product is CASSLKRTYEQYF. J is TRBJ2-7 and V is TRBV27, with no clear D. Per the germline V gene, CDR1 is MNHEY and CDR2 is SMNVEV (reference sequence). This CDR3 has 13 residues. The V end was cut by 2 bases, the J end by 2 bases, with 7 bases between.

In regard to this clone: Within the sample, other DNA sequences also encode this same CDR3. The V gene is TRBV7-3, the J gene TRBJ1-1; D is unclear. V was trimmed by 2 bases and J by 0 bases, leaving 4 bases between them. CDR3 size: 13 residues. Per germline, CDR1 SGHTA and CDR2 FQGTGA. Here the CDR3 DNA reads TGTGCCAGCAGCTTATCATTGAACACTGAAGCTTTCTTT. Residues: CASSLSLNTEAFF.

V and J are TRBV7-2 and TRBJ2-7; D unclear. Looked up from germline, CDR1 is SGHTA and CDR2 is FQGNSA. The CDR3 is 12 amino acids. Trimming took 6 bases from V and 7 from J, leaving 13 bases between them. The CDR3 region is CASRQFLREQYF. The CDR3 nucleotides are TGTGCCAGCAGACAATTCCTCCGGGAGCAGTACTTC.

The chain is built from TRBV5-1 and TRBJ1-4, with D perhaps matching TRBD1 (5 bases). Trimming took off 4 bases at V and 5 bases at J, with 15 bases between the two ends. This CDR3 is built from 15 residues. Germline V lookup: CDR1 SGHRS, CDR2 YFSETQ. The CDR3 sequence: CASSPLGRVNEKLFF. The CDR3 nucleotides read TGCGCCAGCAGCCCCCTGGGCAGGGTGAATGAAAAACTGTTTTTT.

The chain joins TRBV4-2 to TRBJ2-2; perhaps TRBD1 as D (5 bases). The CDR3 loop spans 15 amino acids. Per germline, CDR1 LGHNA and CDR2 YNFKEQ. With 5 bases removed from V and 5 bases from J, the gap between germline ends came to 15 bases. The CDR3 DNA is TGTGCCAGCAGCGGAATCCCTAGGGGAACCGGGGAGCTGTTTTTT. The encoded protein is CASSGIPRGTGELFF.

This clone was counted a single time. The V and J genes are TRBV10-3 and TRBJ2-7; TRBD1 or TRBD2 may be the D gene (5 bases each). Trimming removed 3 bases from V and 1 base from J, with 16 bases in between. The CDR3 has 16 amino acids. Germline V gene sequence: CDR1 ENHRY, CDR2 SYGVKD. This CDR3 reads CAISDRKGEGSYEQYF. The CDR3 DNA reads as TGTGCCATCAGTGACCGAAAAGGAGAGGGGTCCTACGAGCAGTACTTC.